This TCR beta chain was recorded in a study of blood T cell repertoires in COVID-19. Germline CDR1 reads SGHDN; CDR2 reads FVKESK. The CDR3 covers 15 residues. The V gene lost 2 bases and the J gene lost 0 bases, with 9 bases spanning the gap. Sequencing was performed with immunoSEQ multiplex PCR; in TCRdb, only in-frame clones are kept and a portion is missing. The sample contains roughly 180,000 clones, around four fifths of which appear only once. The chain uses TRBV14 and TRBJ2-3; the D is unclear. This TCR derives from a woman aged 50 to 60 who had recovered from COVID-19. Specimen: PBMCs or T cells enriched from blood (not recorded which). CDR3 DNA: TGTGCCAGCAGCCAATCAACCACTAGCACAGATACGCAGTATTTT. Translation: CASSQSTTSTDTQYF. Filled out from reference TRBV14 and TRBJ2-3, the complete variable domain reads EAGVTQFPSHSVIEKGQTVTLRCDPISGHDNLYWYRRVMGKEIKFLLHFVKESKQDESGMPNNRFLAERTGGTYSTLKVQPAELEDSGVYFCASSQSTTSTDTQYFGPGTRLTVL.